The present T cell receptor (beta chain) was sequenced within a study of vaccination effects on CD4 cells after COVID-19. Study overall: It was a median of 72 days after the second dose that post-vaccine samples were obtained.

Assay used: immunoSEQ multiplex PCR; TCRdb lists only in-frame clones, some missing. Of 50,000 to 80,000 clones in the sample, less than 85% were seen once. Findings of the study overall: Clones of infection and vaccine origin contracted markedly late after vaccination.

In germline, CDR1 is DFQATT, CDR2 SNEGSKA (reference sequence). The V end was cut by 3 bases, the J end by 8 bases, with 11 bases between. The CDR3 contains 13 residues. Isolation of CD4+ T cells took place after about nine days of culture. It was two doses of either the BNT162b2 or mRNA-1273 vaccine that participants received. To note about this clone: The target antigen is unknown.

The receptor's source is a human donor who received a COVID-19 vaccine. Sequenced here: CD4+ T cells from PBMCs cultured without peptide, sampled after COVID-19 vaccination. The chain carries TRBV20-1 and TRBJ1-6, with no clear D. The CDR3 DNA is TGCAGTGCTAGTACCAATAGTGATTCACCCCTCCACTTT. Encoded protein: CSASTNSDSPLHF.